This TCR beta chain was sequenced for a study of cytomegalovirus exposure and HLA in healthy donors. Primers included in the PCR were 60 Vbeta and 13 Jbeta primers. Original analysis: Later, an analysis found roughly 80 million unique TCR beta chains, and roughly 9.9 million of these were shared. Assay used: immunoSEQ multiplex PCR; TCRdb lists only in-frame clones, some missing. V and J calls and clone size are as listed in that table; D and trimming were resolved from the DNA. The table lists over 200,000 clones, 80% to 90% of them singletons. General study points: In a later analysis, HLA-associated TCR beta chains were more clonally expanded than equally common others. Cytomegalovirus association was assigned to 150 to 200 TCR beta chains.

The germline V gene has CDR1 SQVTM and CDR2 ANQGSEA. The CDR3 runs 14 residues. V gave up 7 bases and J gave up 3 bases, with 18 bases separating them. To note about this clone: The antigen is not known.

This TCR was sampled from a woman aged 18-29 years in good health and CMV-seronegative. The gene calls are TRBV29-1 and TRBJ1-1; maybe TRBD1 (6 bases). Material: PBMCs. CDR3 sequence: CSAETGNGDTEAFF. CDR3 nucleotide sequence: TGCAGCGCCGAAACAGGGAATGGGGACACTGAAGCTTTCTTT.